This TCR beta chain was identified in a study of blood T cells in healthy people across ages. The second PCR ran 7 to 11 cycles with a sample-barcoded 5' primer and J-beta primers. TCRdb fed the 5' RACE reads into MiXCR, producing one record per CDR3 protein. The sample records hundreds of thousands of distinct CDR3 sequences, more than 50% being singletons. Per the germline V gene, CDR1 is LGHNA and CDR2 is YSLEER. V was cut by 1 base and J by 9 bases, with 10 bases left in between. CDR3 length: 13 residues. The TCR sequence derives from a man between 40 and 49 years old in good health. Sequenced input: blood. The chain combines TRBV4-3 with TRBJ2-1, with D unresolved. The chain's CDR3 is CASSQAPAGEQFF. The CDR3 nucleotides are TGCGCCAGCAGCCAAGCCCCCGCTGGTGAGCAGTTCTTC.